This T cell receptor beta chain derives from a study of breast tumors, draining lymph nodes, adjacent tissues. Points from the study as a whole: Tumor repertoires ranked between lymph nodes and nontumor tissue in diversity, with V and J gene preferences.

Axillary draining lymph nodes of breast cancer patients supplied the node samples. Remarks on this clonotype: Its target is unknown. Its ends do not fully match the called genes, so a read error is possible.

Each CDR3 protein is one row after TCRdb ran MiXCR on the multiplex PCR reads. The sample shows around 140,000 distinct CDR3 sequences, approximately 30% of them seen only once. Germline V gives CDR1 MNHEY, CDR2 SVGAGI. This CDR3 has 16 residues. The V and J genes are TRBV6-5 and TRBJ2-1; D gene unclear. The receptor comes from a female donor with breast cancer. Some clones in this sample may be carry-over from other donors' samples. Sequenced sample: axillary lymph node tissue. DNA of the CDR3: TGTGCCAGCAGTCACTCGAAAAGGTTAGCCGGTCATGAGCAGTTCTTC. Protein product: CASSHSKRLAGHEQFF.